This TCR beta chain was recovered during a study of T cell changes during pregnancy in multiple sclerosis. TCRdb's table, derived via immunoSEQ multiplex PCR, lists solely in-frame clones and lacks some. Of around 30,000 clones in the sample, about 92% were seen once. CDR1 is LGHNA and CDR2 is YNFKEQ in the germline V gene. The CDR3 spans 17 residues. V lost 1 base and J lost 1; bases outside the gene matches: 6. The source material was CD8+ T cells from peripheral blood mononuclear cells, sampled in the first trimester of pregnancy. V and J are TRBV4-2 and TRBJ2-3; 9 bases agree with TRBD2. The receptor was isolated from a female donor with multiple sclerosis, enrolled in a pregnancy study. The CDR3 DNA follows: TGTGCCAGCAGCCAAGTCGGGCTAGCGGGGCGCACAGATACGCAGTATTTT. Translation gives CASSQVGLAGRTDTQYF.